There are many counts of the clone carrying this T cell receptor beta chain. Its antigen is still unknown. This specimen comes from a study of T cells in Graves' hyperthyroidism and ophthalmopathy. Researchers amplified the TCR beta CDR3 regions from RNA transcripts. First-round RT-PCR with HTBI primers amplified the TCR CDR3 region. MiXCR was run by TCRdb on the multiplex PCR reads, yielding one entry per CDR3 protein. The sample has under 350,000 distinct CDR3 sequences; 15% to 20% are singletons. Study-wide results and caveats: Ophthalmopathy was separated from stable hyperthyroidism by a 13 V-J model.

This sequence originates from a woman between 45 and 65 years old with Graves' hyperthyroidism. What was sequenced was blood.

In DNA form, the CDR3 reads TGTGCCAGCTCACCACCGGCAGGAGCCAAAAACATTCAGTACTTC. Amino acid sequence: CASSPPAGAKNIQYF. The chain couples TRBV18 to TRBJ2-4; the D is unclear. Between the trimmed V and J ends, which lost 0 bases and 0 bases, there was a span of 6 bases. This CDR3 spans 15 amino acids. Germline V gene lookup returns CDR1 KGHSH and CDR2 LQKENI.